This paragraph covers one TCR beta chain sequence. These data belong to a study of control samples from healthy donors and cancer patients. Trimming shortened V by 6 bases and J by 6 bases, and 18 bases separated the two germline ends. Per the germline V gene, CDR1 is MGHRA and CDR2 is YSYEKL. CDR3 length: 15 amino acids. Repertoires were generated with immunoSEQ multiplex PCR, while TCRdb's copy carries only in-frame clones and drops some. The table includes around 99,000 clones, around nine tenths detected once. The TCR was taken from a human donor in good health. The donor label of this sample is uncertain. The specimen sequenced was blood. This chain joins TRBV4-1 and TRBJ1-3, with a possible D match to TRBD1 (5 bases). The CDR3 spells CASRPWGGGENTIYF. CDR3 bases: TGCGCCAGCAGGCCCTGGGGGGGAGGGGAAAACACCATATATTTT.